This TCR beta chain stems from a study of spatial heterogeneity in lung cancer. For the study at large: A consistent excess of beta-chain over alpha-chain sequences was detected.

Overall study findings and caveats: Within tumors, counts of expanded alpha and beta TCRs tracked tumor mutation counts.

Trimming took 0 bases from V and 4 from J, leaving 12 bases between them. In germline, CDR1 is LGHNA, CDR2 YSLEER. This CDR3 region has 15 residues. Stated time point: sample taken at primary tumor resection. MiXCR, applied by TCRdb to the 5' RACE reads, yields one record per CDR3 protein. There are 20,000 or so distinct CDR3 sequences in the sample; about 7.5% occur only once, and roughly 24% lies in the top ten. This clonotype was observed many times. Antigen: not known. The TCR comes from a male donor with early-stage non-small cell lung cancer. J is TRBJ1-2 and V is TRBV4-3, with D perhaps TRBD1 (5 bases). Sample: lung tumor tissue, taken at surgery. This chain's CDR3 is CASSQDSREIYGYTF. The CDR3 DNA follows: TGCGCCAGCAGCCAAGATTCCAGGGAAATCTATGGCTACACCTTC.